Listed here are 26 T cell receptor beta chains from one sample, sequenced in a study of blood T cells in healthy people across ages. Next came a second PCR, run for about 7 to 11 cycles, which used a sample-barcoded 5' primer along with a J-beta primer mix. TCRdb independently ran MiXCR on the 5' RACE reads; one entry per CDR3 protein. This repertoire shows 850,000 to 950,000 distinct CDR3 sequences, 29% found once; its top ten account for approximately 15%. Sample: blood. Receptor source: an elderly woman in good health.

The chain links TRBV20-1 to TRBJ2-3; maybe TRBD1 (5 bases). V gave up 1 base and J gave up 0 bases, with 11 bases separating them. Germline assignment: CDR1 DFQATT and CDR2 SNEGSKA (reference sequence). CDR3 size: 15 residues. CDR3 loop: CSARGVGPSTDTQYF. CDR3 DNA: TGCAGTGCTAGAGGAGTGGGGCCTAGCACAGATACGCAGTATTTT.

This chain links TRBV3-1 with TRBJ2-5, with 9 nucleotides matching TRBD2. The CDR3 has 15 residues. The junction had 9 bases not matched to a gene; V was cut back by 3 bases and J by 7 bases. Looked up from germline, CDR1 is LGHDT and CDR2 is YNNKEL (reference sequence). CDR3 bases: TGTGCCAGCAGCCATGCTCCTAGCGGGGCGGTGACCCAGTACTTC. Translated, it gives CASSHAPSGAVTQYF.

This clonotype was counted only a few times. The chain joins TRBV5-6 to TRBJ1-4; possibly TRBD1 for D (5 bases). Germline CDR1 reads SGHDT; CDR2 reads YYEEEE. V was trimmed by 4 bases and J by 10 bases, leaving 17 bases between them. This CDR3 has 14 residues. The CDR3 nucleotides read TGTGCCAGCAGCGCCCGGGACCAGGGAGGAAAACTGTTTTTT. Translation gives CASSARDQGGKLFF.

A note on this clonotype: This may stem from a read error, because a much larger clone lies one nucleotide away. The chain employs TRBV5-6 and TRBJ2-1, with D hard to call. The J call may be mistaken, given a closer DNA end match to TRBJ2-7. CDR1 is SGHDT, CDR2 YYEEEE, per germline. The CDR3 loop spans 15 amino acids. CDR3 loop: CASSLRHHSYNEQYF. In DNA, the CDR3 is TGTGCCAGCAGCTTGCGGCACCACTCCTACAATGAGCAGTACTTC.

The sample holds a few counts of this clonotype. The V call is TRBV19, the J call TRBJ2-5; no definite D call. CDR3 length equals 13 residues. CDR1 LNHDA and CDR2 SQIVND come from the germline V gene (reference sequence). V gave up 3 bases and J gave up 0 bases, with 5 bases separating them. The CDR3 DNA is TGTGCCAGTAGTATGGGGAACCAAGAGACCCAGTACTTC. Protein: CASSMGNQETQYF.

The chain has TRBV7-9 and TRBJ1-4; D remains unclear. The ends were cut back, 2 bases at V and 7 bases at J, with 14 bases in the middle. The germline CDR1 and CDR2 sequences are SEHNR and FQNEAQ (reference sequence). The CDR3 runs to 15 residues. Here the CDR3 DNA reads TGTGCCAGCAGCTTAAGGGCAGGAGGTCTTGAAAAACTGTTTTTT. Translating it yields CASSLRAGGLEKLFF.

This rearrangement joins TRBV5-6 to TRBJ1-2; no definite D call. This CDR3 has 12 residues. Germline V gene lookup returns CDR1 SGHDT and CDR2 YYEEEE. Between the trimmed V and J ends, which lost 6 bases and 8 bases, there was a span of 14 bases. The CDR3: CASKATSEGYTF. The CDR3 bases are TGTGCCAGCAAAGCGACTTCGGAAGGCTACACCTTC.

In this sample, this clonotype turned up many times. The CDR3 DNA sequence: TGCAGTGCTAGATCACCGGACAGCCCCGGCGAGCAGTACTTC. It encodes CSARSPDSPGEQYF. The chain has TRBV20-1 and TRBJ2-7, with a weak D call TRBD1 (6 bases). Trimming pared 2 bases from V and 6 bases from J, leaving 17 bases between. The CDR3 has 14 amino acids. Germline CDR1 and CDR2: DFQATT and SNEGSKA (reference sequence).

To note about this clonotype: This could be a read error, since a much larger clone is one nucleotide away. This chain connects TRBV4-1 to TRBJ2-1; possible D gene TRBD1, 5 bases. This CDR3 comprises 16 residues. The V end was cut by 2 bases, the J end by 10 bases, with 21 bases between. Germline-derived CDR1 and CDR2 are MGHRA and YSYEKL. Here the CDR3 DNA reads TGCGCCAGCAGCCAACCGCGGACACCGACCGGCTACGAGCAGTTCTTC. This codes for CASSQPRTPTGYEQFF.

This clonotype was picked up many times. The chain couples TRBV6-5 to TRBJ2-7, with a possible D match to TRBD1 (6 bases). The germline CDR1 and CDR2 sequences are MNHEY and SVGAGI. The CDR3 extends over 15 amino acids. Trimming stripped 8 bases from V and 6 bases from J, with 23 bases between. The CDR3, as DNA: TGTGCCAGCCGAGGGTACAGGGAAATCTTAGGCGAGCAGTACTTC. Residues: CASRGYREILGEQYF.

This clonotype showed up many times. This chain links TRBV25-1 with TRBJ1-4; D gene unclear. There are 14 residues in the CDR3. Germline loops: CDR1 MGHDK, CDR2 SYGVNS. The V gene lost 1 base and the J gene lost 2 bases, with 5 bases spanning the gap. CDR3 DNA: TGTGCCAGCAGTGAATCCGGCACTAATGAAAAACTGTTTTTT. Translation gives CASSESGTNEKLFF.

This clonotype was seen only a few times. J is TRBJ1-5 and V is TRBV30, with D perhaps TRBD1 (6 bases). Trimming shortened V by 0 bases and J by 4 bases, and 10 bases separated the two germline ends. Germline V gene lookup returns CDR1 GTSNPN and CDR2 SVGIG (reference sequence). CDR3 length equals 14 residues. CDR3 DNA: TGTGCCTGGAGTGTACAGGGAGGGAATCAGCCCCAGCATTTT. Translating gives CAWSVQGGNQPQHF.

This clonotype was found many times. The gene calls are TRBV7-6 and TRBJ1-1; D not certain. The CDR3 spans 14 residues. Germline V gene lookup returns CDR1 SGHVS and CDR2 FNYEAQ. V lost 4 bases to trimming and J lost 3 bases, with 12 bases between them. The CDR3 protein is CASSSTGFHTEAFF. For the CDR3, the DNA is TGTGCCAGCAGCTCAACGGGCTTCCACACTGAAGCTTTCTTT.

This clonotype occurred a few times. This CDR3 is CASSLAGHHNSPLHF. For the CDR3, the DNA is TGTGCCAGCAGCTTGGCCGGACACCATAATTCACCCCTCCACTTT. The chain has TRBV5-5 and TRBJ1-6; D possibly corresponds to TRBD1 (5 bases). The length of the CDR3 is 15 residues. Trimming removed 0 bases at V and 5 bases at J, with 9 bases between. The germline gives CDR1 SGHKS, CDR2 YYEKEE (reference sequence).

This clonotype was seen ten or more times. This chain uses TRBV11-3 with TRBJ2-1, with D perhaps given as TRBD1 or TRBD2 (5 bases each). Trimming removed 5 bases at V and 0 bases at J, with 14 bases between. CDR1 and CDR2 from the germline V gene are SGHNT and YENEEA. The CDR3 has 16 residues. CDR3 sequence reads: CASSGHAGSSYNEQFF. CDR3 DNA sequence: TGTGCCAGCAGCGGGCATGCAGGGAGCTCCTACAATGAGCAGTTCTTC.

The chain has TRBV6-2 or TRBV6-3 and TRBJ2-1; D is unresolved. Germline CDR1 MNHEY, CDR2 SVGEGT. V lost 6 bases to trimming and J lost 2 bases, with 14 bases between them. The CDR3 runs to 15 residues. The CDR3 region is CASSPTGDPYNEQFF. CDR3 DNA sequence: TGTGCCAGCAGCCCCACGGGCGACCCCTACAATGAGCAGTTCTTC.

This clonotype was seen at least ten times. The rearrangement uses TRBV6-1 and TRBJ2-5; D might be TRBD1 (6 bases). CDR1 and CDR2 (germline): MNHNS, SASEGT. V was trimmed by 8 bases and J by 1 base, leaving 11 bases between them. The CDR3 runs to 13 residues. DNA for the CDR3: TGTGCCAGCCTTGGACAGCTCCAAGAGACCCAGTACTTC. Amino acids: CASLGQLQETQYF.

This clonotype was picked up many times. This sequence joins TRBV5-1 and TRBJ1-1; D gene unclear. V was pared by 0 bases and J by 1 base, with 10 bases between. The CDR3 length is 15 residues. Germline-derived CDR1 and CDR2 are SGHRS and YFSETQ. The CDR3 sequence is CASSLERTANTEAFF. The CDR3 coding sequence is TGCGCCAGCAGCTTGGAGCGGACGGCGAACACTGAAGCTTTCTTT.

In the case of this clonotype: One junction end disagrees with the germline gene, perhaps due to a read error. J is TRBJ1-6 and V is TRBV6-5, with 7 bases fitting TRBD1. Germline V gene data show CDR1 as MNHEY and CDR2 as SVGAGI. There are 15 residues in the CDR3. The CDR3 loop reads CASSYSNRGNSPPHF. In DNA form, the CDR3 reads TGTGCCAGCAGTTACTCGAACAGGGGAAATTCACCCCCCCACTTT.

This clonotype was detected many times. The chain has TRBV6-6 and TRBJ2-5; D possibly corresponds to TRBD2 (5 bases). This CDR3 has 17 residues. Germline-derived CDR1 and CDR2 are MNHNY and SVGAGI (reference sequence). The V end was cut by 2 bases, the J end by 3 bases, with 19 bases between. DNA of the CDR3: TGTGCCAGCAGTTACATTCAAAGCTGGCCGGGAAAAGAGACCCAGTACTTC. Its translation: CASSYIQSWPGKETQYF.

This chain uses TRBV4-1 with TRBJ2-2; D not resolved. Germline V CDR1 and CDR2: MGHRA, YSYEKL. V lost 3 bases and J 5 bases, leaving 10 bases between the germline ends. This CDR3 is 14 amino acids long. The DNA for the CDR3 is TGCGCCAGCAGCCAGGAATCAGTAACCGGGGAGCTGTTTTTT. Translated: CASSQESVTGELFF.

CDR3 region: CASSTHLPLLANEQYF. DNA of the CDR3: TGTGCCAGCAGCACGCATTTACCCCTACTAGCTAACGAGCAGTACTTC. This sequence joins TRBV7-2 and TRBJ2-7; the D gene is possibly TRBD2 (6 bases). With 5 bases removed from V and 5 bases from J, the gap between germline ends came to 22 bases. CDR3 length: 16 residues. The germline gives CDR1 SGHTA, CDR2 FQGNSA.

The CDR3 spells CASSFRPPTGGGEKLFF. In DNA, the CDR3 is TGTGCCAGCAGTTTTCGCCCTCCTACAGGGGGTGGTGAAAAACTGTTTTTT. The V call is TRBV12-3 or TRBV12-4, the J call TRBJ1-4, with TRBD1 matching over 8 bases. Losses at the gene ends were 3 bases for V and 7 bases for J; bases not matched to a gene: 13. The CDR3 extends over 17 amino acids.

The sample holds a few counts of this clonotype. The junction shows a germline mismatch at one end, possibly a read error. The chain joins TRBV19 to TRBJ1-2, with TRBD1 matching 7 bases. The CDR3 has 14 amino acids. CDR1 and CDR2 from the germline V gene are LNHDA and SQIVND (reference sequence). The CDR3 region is CASRTGQQIYDYTF. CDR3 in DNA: TGTGCCAGTAGGACGGGACAGCAGATCTATGACTACACCTTC.

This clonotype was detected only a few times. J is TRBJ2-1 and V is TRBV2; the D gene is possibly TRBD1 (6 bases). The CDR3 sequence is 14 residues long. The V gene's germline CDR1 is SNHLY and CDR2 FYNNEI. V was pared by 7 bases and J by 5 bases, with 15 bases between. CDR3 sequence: CASTSRDKNNEQFF. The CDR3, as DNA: TGTGCCAGCACCAGCCGGGACAAAAACAATGAGCAGTTCTTC.

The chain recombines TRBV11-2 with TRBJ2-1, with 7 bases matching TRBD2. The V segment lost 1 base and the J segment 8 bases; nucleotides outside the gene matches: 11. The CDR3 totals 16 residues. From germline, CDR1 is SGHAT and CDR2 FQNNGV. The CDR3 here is CASSLGETSYLDEQFF. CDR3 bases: TGTGCCAGCAGCTTAGGTGAGACTAGCTATTTGGATGAGCAGTTCTTC.